A selection of T cell receptor beta chains follows, all from one sample in a study of regulatory T cells in long-lasting Graves disease. Using its own MiXCR run on the multiplex PCR reads, TCRdb lists one record per CDR3 protein. This sample carries approximately 460,000 distinct CDR3 sequences, around 17% of them seen once, and the ten largest clones take about 10%. This sample was also put to use in a study of T cells in Graves' hyperthyroidism and ophthalmopathy.

This material consisted of peripheral blood mononuclear cells (PBMCs), taken at new diagnosis, from a patient treated with antithyroid drugs. Receptor source: a woman in her 30s with Graves disease. The CDR3 runs from the conserved cysteine through the conserved F or W. D genes are given only for firm matches. A row's size may be missing; if present it is once, few, many or a size class.

V: TRBV20-1
J: TRBJ2-1
size: -
D: -
CDR3: CSARAASYNEQFF
DNA: TGCAGTGCTAGAGCGGCCTCTTACAATGAGCAGTTCTTC

V: TRBV5-1
J: TRBJ2-2
size: few
D: TRBD1
CDR3: CASSPRTGSFAGELFF
DNA: TGCGCCAGCAGCCCCCGGACAGGCTCTTTCGCCGGGGAGCTGTTTTTT

V: TRBV12-3/TRBV12-4
J: TRBJ1-1
size: many
D: -
CDR3: CASSFTADTEAFF
DNA: TGTGCCAGCAGTTTCACAGCTGACACTGAAGCTTTCTTT

V: TRBV4-2
J: TRBJ1-2
size: -
D: -
CDR3: CASSQRLTSEPYGYTF
DNA: TGTGCCAGCAGCCAAAGACTAACATCAGAACCATATGGCTACACCTTC

V: TRBV28
J: TRBJ2-7
size: many
D: -
CDR3: CASSLVAGLSYEQYF
DNA: TGTGCCAGCAGCTTAGTTGCAGGGCTCTCCTACGAGCAGTACTTC

V: TRBV28
J: TRBJ2-1
size: many
D: TRBD2
CDR3: CASRSGTSGMAEQFF
DNA: TGTGCCAGCAGGTCCGGGACTAGCGGGATGGCTGAGCAGTTCTTC

V: TRBV7-2
J: TRBJ2-2
size: -
D: TRBD2
CDR3: CASSLVGLATNTGERFF
DNA: TGTGCCAGCAGCTTAGTGGGACTAGCAACGAACACCGGGGAGCGGTTTTTT

V: TRBV29-1
J: TRBJ2-3
size: -
D: TRBD2
CDR3: CSVASGRLVQYF
DNA: TGCAGCGTTGCTAGCGGGAGGTTGGTGCAGTATTTT

V: TRBV4-3
J: TRBJ2-7
size: many
D: TRBD1
CDR3: CASSQDPDRGFEQYF
DNA: TGCGCCAGCAGCCAAGATCCAGACAGGGGATTCGAGCAGTACTTC

V: TRBV20-1
J: TRBJ2-7
size: -
D: -
CDR3: CSLTPLDEQYF
DNA: TGCAGCCTGACCCCCCTAGACGAGCAGTACTTC

V: TRBV28
J: TRBJ2-7
size: many
D: -
CDR3: CASSTKSRVISYEQYF
DNA: TGTGCCAGCAGTACTAAATCCAGGGTTATCTCCTACGAGCAGTACTTC

V: TRBV3-1
J: TRBJ1-2
size: many
D: -
CDR3: CASSQGSGPDGYTF
DNA: TGTGCCAGCAGCCAAGGAAGCGGCCCTGATGGCTACACCTTC

V: TRBV15
J: TRBJ1-5
size: few
D: TRBD1
CDR3: CATSRESPPAGQGVGWCQPQHF
DNA: TGTGCCACCAGCAGAGAGAGCCCCCCAGCGGGACAGGGTGTGGGCTGGTGTCAGCCCCAGCATTTT

V: TRBV6-2/TRBV6-3
J: TRBJ1-2
size: few
D: TRBD1
CDR3: CASSSPGQQNYGYTF
DNA: TGTGCCAGCAGTTCACCGGGACAGCAAAACTATGGCTACACCTTC

V: TRBV4-3
J: TRBJ2-1
size: -
D: TRBD1
CDR3: CASSQVQGAYNEQFF
DNA: TGCGCCAGCAGCCAAGTGCAGGGGGCCTACAATGAGCAGTTCTTC

V: TRBV5-1
J: TRBJ2-2
size: -
D: TRBD2
CDR3: CASSLELAGSYGNTGELFF
DNA: TGCGCCAGCAGCTTGGAACTAGCGGGATCGTACGGAAACACCGGGGAGCTGTTTTTT

V: TRBV15
J: TRBJ2-3
size: -
D: TRBD2
CDR3: CATSIPGLAGGETQYF
DNA: TGTGCCACCAGCATACCGGGACTAGCGGGAGGGGAGACGCAGTATTTT

V: TRBV10-3
J: TRBJ2-2
size: many
D: -
CDR3: CAISAGSAGELFF
DNA: TGTGCCATCAGTGCCGGGAGCGCCGGGGAGCTGTTTTTT

V: TRBV6-5
J: TRBJ2-7
size: many
D: -
CDR3: CASSYFDSYSYEQYF
DNA: TGTGCCAGCAGTTATTTCGACTCCTACTCCTACGAGCAGTACTTC

V: TRBV15
J: TRBJ2-3
size: -
D: -
CDR3: CATSIKQGFGSDTQYF
DNA: TGTGCCACCAGCATTAAACAGGGATTTGGGTCAGATACGCAGTATTTT

V: TRBV4-1
J: TRBJ1-5
size: once
D: -
CDR3: CASSQATGSNQPQHF
DNA: TGCGCCAGCAGCCAGGCTACAGGGAGCAATCAGCCCCAGCATTTT

V: TRBV27
J: TRBJ1-6
size: many
D: -
CDR3: CASTPGWSSYNSPLHF
DNA: TGTGCCAGCACCCCGGGGTGGAGCTCCTATAATTCACCCCTCCACTTT

V: TRBV7-9
J: TRBJ1-5
size: many
D: -
CDR3: CASSLDSNQPQHF
DNA: TGTGCCAGCAGCTTGGACAGCAATCAGCCCCAGCATTTT

V: TRBV27
J: TRBJ2-1
size: many
D: TRBD2
CDR3: CASRAGVPSEQFF
DNA: TGTGCCAGCAGAGCGGGAGTACCGAGTGAGCAGTTCTTC

V: TRBV20-1
J: TRBJ1-1
size: many
D: -
CDR3: CSASGRLNTEAFF
DNA: TGCAGTGCCTCGGGCAGACTGAACACTGAAGCTTTCTTT

V: TRBV10-3
J: TRBJ1-6
size: -
D: -
CDR3: CASRWENSPLHF
DNA: TGTGCCAGTCGTTGGGAGAATTCACCCCTCCACTTT

V: TRBV20-1
J: TRBJ2-1
size: many
D: -
CDR3: CSAGDSRSYNEQFF
DNA: TGCAGTGCGGGGGACTCCCGCTCCTACAATGAGCAGTTCTTC

V: TRBV5-1
J: TRBJ2-1
size: many
D: -
CDR3: CASSWGTGGYNEQFF
DNA: TGCGCCAGCAGCTGGGGGACCGGTGGTTACAATGAGCAGTTCTTC

V: TRBV12-3/TRBV12-4
J: TRBJ2-2
size: many
D: TRBD1
CDR3: CASKRPGQGSTGELFF
DNA: TGTGCCAGCAAACGGCCGGGACAGGGGTCCACCGGGGAGCTGTTTTTT